A selection of T cell receptor beta chains follows, all from one sample in a study of blood T cells in healthy people across ages. MiXCR, applied by TCRdb to the 5' RACE reads, yields one record per CDR3 protein. The sample includes 800,000 to 950,000 distinct CDR3 sequences, 45% to 50% of them seen just once. The sample was blood. The receptor source for this set is a young man in good health. The CDR3 runs from the conserved cysteine through the conserved F or W. The order of the fields is J gene, clone size, D gene, V gene, CDR3 protein, CDR3 DNA. A D gene is named only where the DNA matches it firmly. Size is omitted from some rows. Given values are once, few, many or a class for expanded clones.

j_gene: TRBJ2-3; abundance: NA; d_gene: TRBD2; v_gene: TRBV3-1; CDR3aa: CASSQEGTSVRDTQYF; CDR3nt: TGTGCCAGCAGCCAGGAGGGGACTAGCGTTCGGGATACGCAGTATTTT
j_gene: TRBJ2-2; abundance: NA; d_gene: TRBD1; v_gene: TRBV2; CDR3aa: CASSGQGAGTGELFF; CDR3nt: TGTGCCAGCAGTGGGCAGGGGGCTGGCACCGGGGAGCTGTTTTTT
j_gene: TRBJ2-1; abundance: NA; d_gene: NA; v_gene: TRBV29-1; CDR3aa: CSVESSTGTYNEQFF; CDR3nt: TGCAGCGTTGAGTCGTCTACAGGAACCTACAATGAGCAGTTCTTC
j_gene: TRBJ2-3; abundance: NA; d_gene: TRBD2; v_gene: TRBV12-3/TRBV12-4; CDR3aa: CAGSLGRGGPNTQYF; CDR3nt: TGTGCCGGCAGTTTAGGGCGGGGGGGTCCGAATACGCAGTATTTT
j_gene: TRBJ1-1; abundance: many; d_gene: NA; v_gene: TRBV6-1; CDR3aa: CASSTEQGMSTEAFF; CDR3nt: TGTGCCAGCAGTACCGAACAGGGTATGAGCACTGAAGCTTTCTTT
j_gene: TRBJ2-3; abundance: NA; d_gene: TRBD1; v_gene: TRBV29-1; CDR3aa: CSVEPGGSTDTQYF; CDR3nt: TGCAGCGTTGAACCAGGGGGAAGTACAGATACGCAGTATTTT
j_gene: TRBJ2-7; abundance: NA; d_gene: NA; v_gene: TRBV5-1; CDR3aa: CASSSQGTGSYEQYF; CDR3nt: TGCGCCAGCAGCTCTCAAGGTACAGGTTCCTACGAGCAGTACTTC
j_gene: TRBJ2-7; abundance: NA; d_gene: NA; v_gene: TRBV3-1; CDR3aa: CASSQDKGILYEQYF; CDR3nt: TGTGCCAGCAGCCAAGATAAGGGGATACTTTACGAGCAGTACTTC
j_gene: TRBJ2-7; abundance: NA; d_gene: NA; v_gene: TRBV10-3; CDR3aa: CAISESRGPGAYEQYF; CDR3nt: TGTGCCATCAGTGAGTCCCGGGGCCCAGGAGCCTACGAGCAGTACTTC
j_gene: TRBJ2-3; abundance: NA; d_gene: NA; v_gene: TRBV7-8; CDR3aa: CASSWGVEVTDTQYF; CDR3nt: TGTGCCAGCAGCTGGGGGGTGGAGGTAACAGATACGCAGTATTTT
j_gene: TRBJ2-1; abundance: NA; d_gene: TRBD1; v_gene: TRBV10-3; CDR3aa: CAITTGESYNEQFF; CDR3nt: TGTGCCATTACAACAGGGGAATCGTACAATGAGCAGTTCTTC
j_gene: TRBJ2-7; abundance: few; d_gene: NA; v_gene: TRBV2; CDR3aa: CASKRDRDYEQYF; CDR3nt: TGTGCCAGCAAGCGGGACAGAGACTACGAGCAGTACTTC
j_gene: TRBJ2-5; abundance: NA; d_gene: NA; v_gene: TRBV27; CDR3aa: CASSLLTAQETQYF; CDR3nt: TGTGCCAGCAGTTTATTGACGGCACAAGAGACCCAGTACTTC
j_gene: TRBJ2-1; abundance: NA; d_gene: TRBD2; v_gene: TRBV2; CDR3aa: CASSVSGGTMGEQFF; CDR3nt: TGTGCCAGCAGTGTTAGCGGGGGGACCATGGGTGAGCAGTTCTTC
j_gene: TRBJ2-3; abundance: NA; d_gene: NA; v_gene: TRBV7-9; CDR3aa: CASRPTSTTDTQYF; CDR3nt: TGTGCCAGCAGACCGACGTCGACCACAGATACGCAGTATTTT
j_gene: TRBJ2-1; abundance: NA; d_gene: NA; v_gene: TRBV20-1; CDR3aa: CSAFGYNEQFF; CDR3nt: TGCAGTGCTTTTGGGTACAATGAGCAGTTCTTC
j_gene: TRBJ1-2; abundance: once; d_gene: TRBD1; v_gene: TRBV5-1; CDR3aa: CASSSTGRGYDYTF; CDR3nt: TGCGCCAGCAGCTCGACAGGGAGGGGCTATGACTACACCTTC
j_gene: TRBJ2-3; abundance: NA; d_gene: NA; v_gene: TRBV6-6; CDR3aa: CASTFGDTQYF; CDR3nt: TGTGCCAGCACCTTCGGAGATACGCAGTATTTT
j_gene: TRBJ2-7; abundance: NA; d_gene: TRBD2; v_gene: TRBV29-1; CDR3aa: CSGTGGPSYEQYF; CDR3nt: TGCAGCGGGACGGGAGGGCCGTCCTACGAGCAGTACTTC